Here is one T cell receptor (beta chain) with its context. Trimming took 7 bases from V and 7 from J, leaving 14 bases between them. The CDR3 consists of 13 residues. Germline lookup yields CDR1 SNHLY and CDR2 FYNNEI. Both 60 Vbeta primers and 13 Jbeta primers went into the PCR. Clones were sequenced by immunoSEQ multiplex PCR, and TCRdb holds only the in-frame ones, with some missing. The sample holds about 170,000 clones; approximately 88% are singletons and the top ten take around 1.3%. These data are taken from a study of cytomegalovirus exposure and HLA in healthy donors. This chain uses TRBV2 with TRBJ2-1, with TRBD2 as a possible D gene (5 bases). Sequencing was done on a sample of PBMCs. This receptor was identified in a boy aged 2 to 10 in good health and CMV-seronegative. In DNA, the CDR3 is TGTGCCAGCACGTCTGGGCTAGCTAATGAGCAGTTCTTC. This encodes CASTSGLANEQFF.